This T cell receptor beta chain was profiled in a study of T cells after yellow fever vaccination. Study-wide results and caveats: The appearance of a small share of clonotypes in both CD4 and CD8 compartments was observed. The booster response re-showed most primary clones: around 96% CD4, around 90% CD8.

Making TCR cDNA involved 5'RACE template switching, which added UMIs and a universal primer site. From the 5' RACE reads, TCRdb called clonotypes with MiXCR, one entry per CDR3 protein. The sample lists about 300,000 distinct CDR3 sequences; about 10% were seen once. As regards this clonotype: Its antigen is not known.

With 1 base removed from V and 4 bases from J, the gap between germline ends came to 10 bases. Germline CDR1 SGHTA, CDR2 FQGNSA. The CDR3 is 14 residues long. The sequence came from a man aged 18 to 35 who received the YFV17D yellow fever vaccine. The sequencing used CD4+ T cells sorted from PBMCs, collected 5 days after the yellow fever booster vaccination. This chain uses TRBV7-2 with TRBJ1-2; D is possibly TRBD1 (5 bases). The CDR3 is CASSLEQGPYGYTF. The DNA of the CDR3 is TGTGCCAGCAGCTTAGAGCAGGGACCCTATGGCTACACCTTC.